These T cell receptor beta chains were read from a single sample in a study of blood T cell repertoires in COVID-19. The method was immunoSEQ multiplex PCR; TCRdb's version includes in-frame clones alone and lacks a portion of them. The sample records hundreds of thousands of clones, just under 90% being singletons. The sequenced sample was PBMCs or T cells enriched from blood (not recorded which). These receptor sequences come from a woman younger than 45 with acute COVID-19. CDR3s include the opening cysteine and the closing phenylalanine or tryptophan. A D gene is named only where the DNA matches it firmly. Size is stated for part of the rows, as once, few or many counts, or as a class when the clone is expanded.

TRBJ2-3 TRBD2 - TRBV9 CASSATLAGSDTQYF TGTGCCAGCAGCGCCACACTAGCGGGGTCAGATACGCAGTATTTT
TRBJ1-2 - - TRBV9 CASRSGLVYGYTF TGTGCCAGCAGGTCAGGGTTGGTGTATGGCTACACCTTC
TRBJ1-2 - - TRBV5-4 CASSFQGYGGYTF TGTGCCAGCAGCTTCCAGGGGTACGGGGGCTACACCTTC
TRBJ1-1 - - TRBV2 CASSGYGVGANTEAFF TGTGCCAGCAGCGGTTATGGGGTAGGGGCCAACACTGAAGCTTTCTTT
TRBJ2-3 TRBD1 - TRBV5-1 CASSLEGQGADTQYF TGCGCCAGCAGCTTGGAGGGGCAGGGGGCAGATACGCAGTATTTT
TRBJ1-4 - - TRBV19 CASSMMPGYEKLFF TGTGCCAGTAGTATGATGCCAGGGTATGAAAAACTGTTTTTT
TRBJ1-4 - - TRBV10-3 CAISSGNRLNEKLFF TGTGCCATCAGCTCAGGGAACAGACTTAATGAAAAACTGTTTTTT
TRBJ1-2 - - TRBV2 CASRQGPGYGYTF TGTGCCAGCAGGCAGGGGCCCGGCTATGGCTACACCTTC
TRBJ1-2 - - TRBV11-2 CASSLDRANYGYTF TGTGCCAGCAGCTTGGACAGAGCGAACTATGGCTACACCTTC
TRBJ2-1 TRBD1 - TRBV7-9 CASNRDRGRSEQFF TGTGCCAGCAACCGGGACAGGGGGCGCAGTGAGCAGTTCTTC
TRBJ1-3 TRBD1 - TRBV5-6 CASSLRDRGPGNTIYF TGTGCCAGCAGCTTAAGGGACAGGGGACCTGGAAACACCATATATTTT
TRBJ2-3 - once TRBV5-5 CASSGGNTDTQYF TGTGCCAGCAGCGGAGGTAACACAGATACGCAGTATTTT
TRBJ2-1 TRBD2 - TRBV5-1 CASSPYSGGSYNEQFF TGCGCCAGCAGCCCCTATAGCGGGGGATCGTACAATGAGCAGTTCTTC
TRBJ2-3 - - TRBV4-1 CASSPRDTVLGDTQYF TGCGCCAGCAGCCCCCGGGACACCGTTCTGGGAGATACGCAGTATTTT
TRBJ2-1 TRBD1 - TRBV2 CASSDLDRAPNRETYNEQFF TGTGCCAGCAGTGACCTCGACAGGGCCCCTAACCGAGAAACCTACAATGAGCAGTTCTTC
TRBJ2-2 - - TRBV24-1 CATSGRGTTGELFF TGTGCCACCAGCGGGCGGGGCACTACGGGGGAGCTGTTTTTT
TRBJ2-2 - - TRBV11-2 CASSERAGELFF TGTGCCAGCAGCGAGAGGGCCGGGGAGCTGTTTTTT
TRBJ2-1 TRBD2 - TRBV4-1 CASTGGNEQFF TGCGCCAGCACGGGAGGGAATGAGCAGTTCTTC
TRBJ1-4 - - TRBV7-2 CASSLTATNEKLFF TGTGCCAGCAGCTTGACAGCAACTAATGAAAAACTGTTTTTT
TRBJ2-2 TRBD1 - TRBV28 CASSRAGGRTGELFF TGTGCCAGCAGCCGAGCAGGGGGAAGGACCGGGGAGCTGTTTTTT
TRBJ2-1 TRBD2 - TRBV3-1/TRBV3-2 CASSPTREGEQFF TGTGCCAGCAGTCCGACTAGGGAGGGTGAGCAGTTCTTC
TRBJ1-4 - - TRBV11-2 CASSLNSGDNEKLFF TGTGCCAGCAGCTTAAACAGCGGGGATAATGAAAAACTGTTTTTT
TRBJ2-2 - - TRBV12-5 CASGFVRTASAGELFF TGTGCTAGTGGTTTCGTACGTACGGCTAGCGCCGGGGAGCTGTTTTTT
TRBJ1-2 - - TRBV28 CASSLGGLRAPPYGYTF TGTGCCAGCAGTTTAGGGGGACTGCGGGCCCCCCCCTATGGCTACACCTTC
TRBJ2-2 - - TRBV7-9 CASSREGGELFF TGTGCCAGCAGCCGCGAGGGAGGGGAGCTGTTTTTT
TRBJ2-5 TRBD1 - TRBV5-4 CASSLISGGETQYF TGTGCCAGCAGCTTGATTTCAGGGGGAGAGACCCAGTACTTC
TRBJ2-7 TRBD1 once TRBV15 CATSRDRGGASYEQYF TGTGCCACCAGCAGAGATAGAGGGGGCGCATCCTACGAGCAGTACTTC
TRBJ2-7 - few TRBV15 CATSRPDESLAYEQYF TGTGCCACCAGCAGACCCGATGAAAGTTTAGCCTACGAGCAGTACTTC
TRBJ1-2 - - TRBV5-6 CASSYGFNGYTF TGTGCCAGCAGCTACGGGTTTAATGGCTACACCTTC
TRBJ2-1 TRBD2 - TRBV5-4 CASSFGLAGGYEQFF TGTGCCAGCAGCTTTGGACTAGCGGGGGGCTATGAGCAGTTCTTC
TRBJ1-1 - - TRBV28 CASSFWGPRGTEAFF TGTGCCAGCAGTTTTTGGGGCCCCAGGGGAACTGAAGCTTTCTTT
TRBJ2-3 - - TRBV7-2 CASSLVAASTDTQYF TGTGCCAGCAGCTTAGTGGCGGCTAGCACAGATACGCAGTATTTT
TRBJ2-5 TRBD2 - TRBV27 CASARASGVKETQYF TGTGCCAGCGCTAGGGCTAGCGGGGTAAAAGAGACCCAGTACTTC
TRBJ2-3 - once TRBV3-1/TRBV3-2 CASSQVYAGDTQYF TGTGCCAGCAGCCAAGTATATGCGGGAGATACGCAGTATTTT
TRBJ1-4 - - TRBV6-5 CASSSGHLRNEKLFF TGTGCCAGCAGCTCGGGACACCTCCGTAATGAAAAACTGTTTTTT
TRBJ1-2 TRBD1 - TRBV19 CASSTRYDRGRGYTF TGTGCCAGTAGTACAAGATATGACAGGGGCAGAGGCTACACCTTC
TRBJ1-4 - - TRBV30 CAWSQRGGGWREKLFF TGTGCCTGGAGTCAACGCGGGGGAGGGTGGCGGGAAAAACTGTTTTTT
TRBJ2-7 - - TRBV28 CASSSQETYEQYF TGTGCCAGCAGTTCACAGGAAACCTACGAGCAGTACTTC
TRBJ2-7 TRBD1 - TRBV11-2 CASSSDRVSYEQYF TGTGCCAGCAGCTCTGACAGGGTTTCCTACGAGCAGTACTTC
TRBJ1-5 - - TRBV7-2 CASSPGGGYQPQHF TGTGCCAGCAGCCCCGGGGGGGGATATCAGCCCCAGCATTTT
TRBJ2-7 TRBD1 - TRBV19 CASSKGQGGEQYF TGTGCCAGTAGTAAGGGACAGGGGGGAGAGCAGTACTTC
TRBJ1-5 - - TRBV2 CASRQGRHF TGTGCCAGCAGACAGGGAAGGCATTTT
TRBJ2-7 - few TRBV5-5 CASSLLKSYEQYF TGTGCCAGCAGCTTGCTAAAGTCGTACGAGCAGTACTTC
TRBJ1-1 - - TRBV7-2 CASSPQSLGDEAFF TGTGCCAGCAGCCCCCAGTCTCTAGGGGATGAAGCTTTCTTT
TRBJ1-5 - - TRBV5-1 CASSPREGSQPQHF TGCGCCAGCAGCCCTAGGGAGGGCTCGCAGCCCCAGCATTTT
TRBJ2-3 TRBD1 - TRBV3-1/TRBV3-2 CASSQERAGGYGSTDTQYF TGTGCCAGCAGCCAAGAACGGGCAGGGGGCTATGGAAGCACAGATACGCAGTATTTT
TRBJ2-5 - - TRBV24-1 CATSDRYQETQYF TGTGCCACCAGTGACAGGTACCAAGAGACCCAGTACTTC
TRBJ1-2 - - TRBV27 CASSFQTLGRGGYTF TGTGCCAGCAGTTTTCAAACTTTGGGCAGGGGAGGCTACACCTTC
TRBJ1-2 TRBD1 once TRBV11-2 CASSLDPVGQGVGGYTF TGTGCCAGCAGCTTAGATCCCGTTGGACAGGGTGTTGGTGGCTACACCTTC
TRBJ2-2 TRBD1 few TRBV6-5 CASSAGQAYTGELFF TGTGCCAGCAGCGCGGGACAGGCCTACACCGGGGAGCTGTTTTTT
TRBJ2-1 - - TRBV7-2 CASSSWTISEQFF TGTGCCAGCAGCTCCTGGACTATCTCTGAGCAGTTCTTC
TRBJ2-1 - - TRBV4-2 CASSLRTPSYNEQFF TGTGCCAGCAGCCTACGGACTCCGTCCTACAATGAGCAGTTCTTC
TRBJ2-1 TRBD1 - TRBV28 CASSRGQTNEQFF TGTGCCAGCAGCCGGGGACAGACCAATGAGCAGTTCTTC